Given below is one T cell receptor beta chain in context. The target antigen is unknown. The CDR3 extends over 14 amino acids. With 2 bases removed from V and 6 bases from J, the gap between germline ends came to 13 bases. Germline CDR1 and CDR2: MNHNS and SASEGT. The data were taken from a study of Ad26.COV2.S vaccination and SARS-CoV-2 variants. Data came from immunoSEQ multiplex PCR; TCRdb stores just in-frame clones and leaves some out. The sample lists just over 350,000 clones; 92% were seen once. Study-wide points: Similar non-spike TCR breadth was seen in vaccine and placebo recipients. Following vaccination, spike-specific CD8+ and CD4+ T cell responses reportedly exhibited substantial breadth. Assessments of TCR breadth and depth may have underestimated the total T cell responses.

The J gene is TRBJ1-1, the V gene TRBV6-1; D remains unclear. This receptor was taken from a human donor who had recovered from COVID-19. Here the sequenced sample was peripheral blood, taken after recovery from COVID-19. CDR3 sequence (DNA): TGTGCCAGCAGTGAACTGGGGAGGGTCGCTGAAGCTTTCTTT. Protein sequence: CASSELGRVAEAFF.